The 11 T cell receptor beta chains reported below all come from one sample, sequenced in a study of blood T cell repertoires in COVID-19. This table comes from immunoSEQ multiplex PCR, and its TCRdb copy is limited to in-frame clones, with some not included. Here the sample spans 250,000 or so clones, less than 95% being singletons. The sequencing sample was made of PBMCs or T cells enriched from blood (not recorded which). These receptors originate from a man aged 40-55 years who had been exposed to COVID-19.

The chain joins TRBV28 to TRBJ1-5; no clear D gene. This CDR3 is built from 14 residues. Germline V lookup: CDR1 MDHEN, CDR2 SYDVKM. V lost 10 bases and J lost 2, with 15 bases in between. The CDR3 spells CATRGVSGNQPQHF. In DNA, the CDR3 is TGTGCCACTCGGGGAGTCTCGGGCAATCAGCCCCAGCATTTT.

The V gene is TRBV5-6, the J gene TRBJ2-2; D possibly corresponds to TRBD1 (5 bases). The V gene's germline CDR1 is SGHDT and CDR2 YYEEEE. V gave up 3 bases and J gave up 9 bases, with 6 bases separating them. This CDR3 contains 11 residues. The CDR3 spells CASSSDRELFF. Here the CDR3 DNA reads TGTGCCAGCAGCTCGGACAGGGAGCTGTTTTTT. Based on the CDR3 plus reference TRBV5-6 and TRBJ2-2, the full variable domain is DAGVTQSPTHLIKTRGQQVTLRCSPKSGHDTVSWYQQALGQGPQFIFQYYEEEERQRGNFPDRFSGHQFPNYSSELNVNALLLGDSALYLCASSSDRELFFGEGSRLTVL.

The rearrangement uses TRBV10-3 and TRBJ1-3, with TRBD1 as a possible D gene (5 bases). Trimming took 3 bases from V and 2 from J, leaving 8 bases between them. This CDR3 is 14 amino acids long. Germline values: CDR1 ENHRY, CDR2 SYGVKD. CDR3 nucleotide sequence: TGTGCCATCAGTGACAGGGTCCCTGGAAACACCATATATTTT. It translates to CAISDRVPGNTIYF.

The CDR3: CASSLVTSGRAGLTQYF. CDR3 coding DNA: TGTGCCAGCAGCTTAGTGACTAGCGGGAGGGCCGGGCTGACCCAGTACTTC. This chain links TRBV7-2 with TRBJ2-5, with TRBD2 matching 14 bases. The germline V gene encodes CDR1 SGHTA and CDR2 FQGNSA. Trimming cost V 1 base and J 7 bases; bases outside gene matches: 8. CDR3 length: 17 residues. Full variable domain (remainder filled in from reference TRBV7-2 and TRBJ2-5): GAGVSQSPSNKVTEKGKDVELRCDPISGHTALYWYRQSLGQGLEFLIYFQGNSAPDKSGLPSDRFSAERTGGSVSTLTIQRTQQEDSAVYLCASSLVTSGRAGLTQYFGPGTRLLVL.

In this sample, this clone turned up a few times. The chain recombines TRBV11-2 with TRBJ1-1; TRBD1 is a possible D gene (5 bases). Germline lookup yields CDR1 SGHAT and CDR2 FQNNGV. The CDR3 spans 14 residues. V gave up 1 base and J gave up 10 bases, with 16 bases separating them. CDR3 sequence: CASSLVRRQGRAFF. CDR3 in DNA: TGTGCCAGCAGCTTAGTTCGACGGCAGGGTCGAGCTTTCTTT.

The rearrangement links TRBV28 to TRBJ2-1, with no clear D. Trimming pared 3 bases from V and 9 bases from J, leaving 9 bases between. Germline-derived CDR1 and CDR2 are MDHEN and SYDVKM. There are 12 residues in the CDR3. For the CDR3, the DNA is TGTGCCAGCAGTTTCGGGTCGAGTGAGCAGTTCTTC. It specifies CASSFGSSEQFF.

V gene TRBV29-1 combines with J gene TRBJ2-7; D gene ambiguous. The V gene lost 0 bases and the J gene lost 2 bases, with 20 bases spanning the gap. This CDR3 is 17 amino acids long. Germline V gene lookup returns CDR1 SQVTM and CDR2 ANQGSEA. This CDR3 is CSVEEGGESNPTYEQYF. CDR3 DNA: TGCAGCGTTGAAGAAGGCGGTGAATCAAATCCTACCTACGAGCAGTACTTC.

The V gene is TRBV4-1, the J gene TRBJ2-2, with TRBD2 identical over 7 bases. CDR1 and CDR2 from the germline V gene are MGHRA and YSYEKL. The CDR3 extends over 15 amino acids. The V gene end was trimmed by 2 bases and the J gene end by 4 bases; junction bases not matched to a gene: 4. CDR3 region: CASSQPRESTGELFF. The CDR3, as DNA: TGCGCCAGCAGCCAACCGCGGGAGAGCACCGGGGAGCTGTTTTTT.

The chain is built from TRBV18 and TRBJ1-6, with TRBD1 identical over 8 bases. The CDR3 consists of 14 residues. The junction had 4 bases not matched to a gene; V was cut back by 4 bases and J by 8 bases. CDR1 and CDR2 from the germline V gene are KGHSH and LQKENI. CDR3 protein: CASSRETGDSPLHF. Here the CDR3 DNA reads TGTGCCAGCTCACGGGAGACAGGGGATTCACCCCTCCACTTT. The whole variable domain, remainder taken from reference TRBV18 and TRBJ1-6, is NAGVMQNPRHLVRRRGQEARLRCSPMKGHSHVYWYRQLPEEGLKFMVYLQKENIIDESGMPKERFSAEFPKEGPSILRIQQVVRGDSAAYFCASSRETGDSPLHFGNGTRLTVT.

The CDR3: CASSQGQGNSGNTIYF. Here the CDR3 DNA reads TGTGCCAGCTCACAGGGACAGGGAAACTCTGGAAACACCATATATTTT. The genes are TRBV18 and TRBJ1-3; 9 bases are shared with TRBD1. V was clipped by 4 bases and J by 0 bases; unmatched bases: 4. Looked up from germline, CDR1 is KGHSH and CDR2 is LQKENI. CDR3 length equals 16 residues.

This rearrangement joins TRBV18 to TRBJ2-7; 8 nucleotides line up with TRBD2. From germline, CDR1 is KGHSH and CDR2 LQKENI. The ends lost 6 bases at V and 3 bases at J; junction bases unmatched: 10. The CDR3 runs 15 residues. The CDR3 DNA sequence: TGTGCCAGCTCCCCCAGTAGCGGGGCCGGCTACGAGCAGTACTTC. Residues: CASSPSSGAGYEQYF. Looking up the rest from reference TRBV18 and TRBJ2-7 gives the full variable domain: NAGVMQNPRHLVRRRGQEARLRCSPMKGHSHVYWYRQLPEEGLKFMVYLQKENIIDESGMPKERFSAEFPKEGPSILRIQQVVRGDSAAYFCASSPSSGAGYEQYFGPGTRLTVT.